A single sample gave rise to the 20 T cell receptor beta chains below, sequenced in a study of cytomegalovirus exposure and HLA in healthy donors. Vbeta (60) and Jbeta (13) primers were used in the PCR. Profiled with immunoSEQ multiplex PCR; TCRdb holds only in-frame clones, not every one. This table has approximately 110,000 clones, around 70% appearing once. Sequencing input: PBMCs. The receptors were sampled from a woman aged 40 to 50 in good health and CMV-seropositive.

CDR3 protein: CASRSRGLVYGYTF. DNA for the CDR3: TGTGCCAGCAGAAGCAGGGGCTTGGTCTATGGCTACACCTTC. The rearrangement links TRBV7-3 to TRBJ1-2; weak D call: TRBD1 (6 bases). CDR3 length: 14 residues. Germline-derived CDR1 and CDR2 are SGHTA and FQGTGA. Trimming took off 6 bases at V and 4 bases at J, with 15 bases between the two ends. The entire variable domain, with the rest obtained from reference TRBV7-3 and TRBJ1-2, is as follows: GAGVSQTPSNKVTEKGKYVELRCDPISGHTALYWYRQSLGQGPEFLIYFQGTGAADDSGLPNDRFFAVRPEGSVSTLKIQRTERGDSAVYLCASRSRGLVYGYTFGSGTRLTVV.

The chain uses TRBV5-1 and TRBJ2-2; 8 positions match TRBD2. The CDR3 runs to 14 residues. CDR1 and CDR2 from the germline V gene are SGHRS and YFSETQ. The V and J ends lost 4 bases and 5 bases, in that order; junction bases with no gene match: 4. CDR3 sequence: CASSIIAGTGELFF. In nucleotides, the CDR3 is TGCGCCAGCAGCATCATAGCGGGAACCGGGGAGCTGTTTTTT.

This rearrangement joins TRBV6-5 to TRBJ2-5; no clear D gene. Trimming removed 4 bases at V and 1 base at J, with 10 bases between. The germline V gene encodes CDR1 MNHEY and CDR2 SVGAGI. The CDR3 is 14 amino acids. The CDR3 loop reads CASSFYRSQETQYF. The CDR3 nucleotides are TGTGCCAGCAGTTTCTACAGATCCCAAGAGACCCAGTACTTC.

The genes are TRBV7-9 and TRBJ1-6, with 8 bases aligning to TRBD1. The CDR3 length is 15 residues. In germline, CDR1 is SEHNR, CDR2 FQNEAQ (reference sequence). The ends lost 4 bases at V and 7 bases at J; junction bases unmatched: 6. DNA of the CDR3: TGTGCCAGCAGCTGGCGGACAGGGTTAAATTCACCCCTCCACTTT. Its protein product is CASSWRTGLNSPLHF. Full variable domain (remainder filled in from reference TRBV7-9 and TRBJ1-6): DTGVSQNPRHKITKRGQNVTFRCDPISEHNRLYWYRQTLGQGPEFLTYFQNEAQLEKSRLLSDRFSAERPKGSFSTLEIQRTEQGDSAMYLCASSWRTGLNSPLHFGNGTRLTVT.

The CDR3 sequence is CASSLNPRGFYTF. CDR3 sequence (DNA): TGTGCCAGCAGTTTAAACCCACGGGGGTTCTACACCTTC. The chain couples TRBV27 to TRBJ1-2, with D tentatively TRBD1 (5 bases). V lost 2 bases and J lost 10, with 14 bases in between. This CDR3 spans 13 amino acids. In germline, CDR1 is MNHEY, CDR2 SMNVEV (reference sequence).

The gene calls are TRBV19 and TRBJ1-2; D is ambiguous. Germline V gene data show CDR1 as LNHDA and CDR2 as SQIVND (reference sequence). The CDR3 runs to 13 residues. Deletions cut 8 bases from V and 5 bases from J, with 15 bases between. The CDR3 DNA reads TGTGCCAGTTCCCTAGGTCCGGGTTATGGCTACACCTTC. It specifies CASSLGPGYGYTF.

This chain connects TRBV5-4 to TRBJ2-7, with D tentatively TRBD1 (6 bases). V was clipped by 8 bases and J by 3 bases, with 21 bases between them. Germline CDR1 reads SGHNT; CDR2 reads YYREEE (reference sequence). The CDR3 length is 15 residues. CDR3 loop: CASKPQGIGVYEQYF. Here the CDR3 DNA reads TGTGCCAGTAAGCCGCAGGGGATTGGAGTCTACGAGCAGTACTTC.

Only a few counts were recorded for this clone. The chain carries TRBV19 and TRBJ1-1; 11 bases align to TRBD1. The trim removed 4 bases at V and 4 bases at J, leaving 2 bases unmatched. This CDR3 spans 14 amino acids. Germline V gene sequence: CDR1 LNHDA, CDR2 SQIVND (reference sequence). CDR3 amino acids: CASSTGQGGTEAFF. The CDR3 nucleotides read TGTGCCAGTAGTACGGGACAGGGGGGCACTGAAGCTTTCTTT.

The V gene is TRBV6-6, the J gene TRBJ1-5; possibly TRBD1 for D (5 bases). The V gene lost 6 bases and the J gene lost 9 bases, with 18 bases spanning the gap. Per germline, CDR1 MNHNY and CDR2 SVGAGI (reference sequence). This CDR3 has 14 residues. DNA for the CDR3: TGTGCCAGCAGCCCCCCCGGGGGATTATTGCCCCAGCATTTT. This encodes CASSPPGGLLPQHF.

CDR3 in DNA: TGTGCCAGCAGCTCGAGGACAGGGAGCTCCTATAATTCACCCCTCCACTTT. This translates into CASSSRTGSSYNSPLHF. V and J are TRBV7-2 and TRBJ1-6; 8 bases agree with TRBD1. Losses at the gene ends were 4 bases for V and 0 bases for J; bases not matched to a gene: 5. This CDR3 comprises 17 residues. Germline V gene data show CDR1 as SGHTA and CDR2 as FQGNSA.

The rearrangement uses TRBV2 and TRBJ1-5, with a possible D match to TRBD1 (5 bases). Germline assignment: CDR1 SNHLY and CDR2 FYNNEI. V lost 3 bases, J lost 0 bases, and 12 bases lay in between. This CDR3 has 16 amino acids. CDR3 nucleotides: TGTGCCAGCAGTGACAGACAGAGTAATAGCAATCAGCCCCAGCATTTT. This encodes CASSDRQSNSNQPQHF.

This clone was seen once. The chain links TRBV4-3 to TRBJ1-3; D ambiguous. CDR3 length: 15 residues. The germline gives CDR1 LGHNA, CDR2 YSLEER. V lost 0 bases and J lost 3, with 9 bases in between. The CDR3 loop is CASSQELAFGNTIYF. The CDR3 DNA sequence: TGCGCCAGCAGCCAAGAATTAGCTTTTGGAAACACCATATATTTT.

V is TRBV6-1 and J is TRBJ1-3; weak D call: TRBD1 (5 bases). Germline V gene sequence: CDR1 MNHNS, CDR2 SASEGT. Trimming left V 8 bases short and J 4 bases short, with 15 bases between. The CDR3 has 14 residues. The CDR3 loop reads CASAVMGRGNTIYF. In DNA, the CDR3 is TGTGCCAGCGCTGTCATGGGGCGAGGAAACACCATATATTTT.

In this sample, this clone turned up a few times. V and J are TRBV27 and TRBJ1-1; D call uncertain. Trimming pared 7 bases from V and 0 bases from J, leaving 9 bases between. The CDR3 is 13 amino acids. Germline loops: CDR1 MNHEY, CDR2 SMNVEV (reference sequence). The CDR3 DNA is TGTGCCAGCACAAACTTAATGAACACTGAAGCTTTCTTT. This sequence encodes CASTNLMNTEAFF.

The chain uses TRBV5-6 and TRBJ2-7; TRBD1 matches at 8 bases. V was clipped by 5 bases and J by 7 bases; unmatched bases: 5. The CDR3 totals 12 residues. From germline, CDR1 is SGHDT and CDR2 YYEEEE. The CDR3 bases are TGTGCCAGCAGACGGACAGGGCGGGAGCAGTACTTC. Residues: CASRRTGREQYF.

The chain couples TRBV7-9 to TRBJ1-2; D call uncertain. The germline V and J ends were trimmed by 1 base and 7 bases, with 10 bases remaining between them. CDR3 length: 13 amino acids. Per the germline V gene, CDR1 is SEHNR and CDR2 is FQNEAQ (reference sequence). The CDR3 DNA reads as TGTGCCAGCAGCTTAGGCCCCGGGGTTGGCTACACCTTC. It yields the protein CASSLGPGVGYTF.

The V gene is TRBV5-1, the J gene TRBJ1-6; 8 bases line up with TRBD1. The CDR3 runs to 14 residues. The germline V gene encodes CDR1 SGHRS and CDR2 YFSETQ. J gave up 5 bases and V 4 bases, and 2 bases lay outside the gene matches. CDR3 coding DNA: TGCGCCAGCAGCGAGGGACAGGATAATTCACCCCTCCACTTT. The encoded protein is CASSEGQDNSPLHF.

V usage is TRBV7-2 and J usage is TRBJ2-3; D might be TRBD1 (6 bases). The length of the CDR3 is 15 residues. Germline V gene data show CDR1 as SGHTA and CDR2 as FQGNSA. Trimming pared 3 bases from V and 2 bases from J, leaving 12 bases between. CDR3 DNA sequence: TGTGCCAGCAGCTTCGGACAGACCATCACAGATACGCAGTATTTT. It yields the protein CASSFGQTITDTQYF.

This CDR3 reads CASSPRDSLSYEQYF. The CDR3 coding sequence is TGTGCCAGCAGCCCGAGGGACAGCCTTTCCTACGAGCAGTACTTC. The chain joins TRBV11-2 to TRBJ2-7; 7 nucleotides agree with TRBD1. Germline V gene data show CDR1 as SGHAT and CDR2 as FQNNGV. The V segment lost 5 bases and the J segment 1 base; nucleotides outside the gene matches: 8. This CDR3 is 15 amino acids long. Supplemented by reference TRBV11-2 and TRBJ2-7, the full variable domain reads EAGVAQSPRYKIIEKRQSVAFWCNPISGHATLYWYQQILGQGPKLLIQFQNNGVVDDSQLPKDRFSAERLKGVDSTLKIQPAKLEDSAVYLCASSPRDSLSYEQYFGPGTRLTVT.

The chain joins TRBV7-9 to TRBJ2-7; 9 bases align to TRBD2. V lost 5 bases, J lost 5 bases, and 4 bases stayed unmatched. Germline CDR1 reads SEHNR; CDR2 reads FQNEAQ (reference sequence). The CDR3 length is 13 residues. The CDR3 region has the DNA TGTGCCAGCAGCCTTAGCGGGGGACACGAGCAGTACTTC. Amino acids: CASSLSGGHEQYF.